This TCR beta chain was observed in a study of blood T cell repertoires in COVID-19. About the research overall: The United States, Italy and Spain provided the acute and convalescent COVID-19 samples. In each case, the material was cDNA or gDNA derived from T cells, B-cell-depleted T cells, or PBMCs.

The table came from immunoSEQ multiplex PCR; TCRdb's copy has only in-frame clones and leaves some out. The repertoire holds approximately 130,000 clones, around 85% seen once, with 4.3% in the top ten. There are 14 residues in the CDR3. The germline CDR1 and CDR2 sequences are SEHNR and FQNEAQ (reference sequence). J lost 9 bases, V lost 5 bases, and 6 bases had no gene match. The receptor's source is a human donor in a cohort sampled during active COVID-19. The chain carries TRBV7-9 and TRBJ1-6; 8 bases line up with TRBD1. The sample taken for sequencing was peripheral blood. Here the CDR3 reads CASSRTGRASPLHF. The CDR3 bases are TGTGCCAGCAGCCGGACAGGGCGGGCTTCACCCCTCCACTTT.